What follows are 8 T cell receptor beta chains derived from one specimen sequenced in a study of T cell repertoires in cytomegalovirus infection. For these TCRs, the target antigens are not known. From the reads, TCRdb called clonotypes with MiXCR, one entry per CDR3 protein. There are some 920,000 distinct CDR3 sequences in the sample; approximately 30% occur only once, and over 10% lies in the top ten. Here the sequenced sample was cultured CD8+ T cells from PBMCs, taken from culture after CMV antigen stimulation. These receptors were taken from a human donor in good health (CMV status not recorded). Some clones in this sample may be carry-over from other donors' samples.

The chain uses TRBV7-8 and TRBJ2-7; D gene ambiguous. Deletions cut 5 bases from V and 1 base from J, with 9 bases between. Germline CDR1 and CDR2: SGHVS and FQNEAQ. The CDR3 contains 13 residues. In DNA form, the CDR3 reads TGTGCCAGCAGCCAAGCCCTATCCTACGAGCAGTACTTC. It encodes CASSQALSYEQYF.

The chain couples TRBV2 to TRBJ2-1; no definite D call. The CDR3 extends over 14 amino acids. Deletions cut 3 bases from V and 5 bases from J, with 11 bases between. Germline CDR1 and CDR2: SNHLY and FYNNEI. Here the CDR3 DNA reads TGTGCCAGCAGTGATTATGAACCGGACAATGAGCAGTTCTTC. This translates into CASSDYEPDNEQFF. Variable domain in full (rest from reference TRBV2 and TRBJ2-1): EPEVTQTPSHQVTQMGQEVILRCVPISNHLYFYWYRQILGQKVEFLVSFYNNEISEKSEIFDDQFSVERPDGSNFTLKIRSTKLEDSAMYFCASSDYEPDNEQFFGPGTRLTVL.

This clonotype showed up just a few times. The chain is built from TRBV7-8 and TRBJ2-5; 12 bases line up with TRBD1. Germline V lookup: CDR1 SGHVS, CDR2 FQNEAQ. V lost 1 base, J lost 5 bases, and 8 bases stayed unmatched. This CDR3 region has 17 residues. The CDR3 DNA is TGTGCCAGCAGCTTAGGTTGGGACAGGGGGCGGGGGGAGACCCAGTACTTC. It translates to CASSLGWDRGRGETQYF.

The chain carries TRBV12-3 or TRBV12-4 and TRBJ1-1; 7 nucleotides match TRBD1. The CDR3 is 14 residues long. V shed 3 bases and J 6 bases; nucleotides not matched to a gene: 7. For the CDR3, the DNA is TGTGCCAGCAGTTTCGGAAATCAGGGGGCTGAAGCTTTCTTT. Translation: CASSFGNQGAEAFF.

Points on this clonotype: One end of the junction fails to match germline, which may point to a read error. The chain recombines TRBV12-3 or TRBV12-4 with TRBJ1-5, with D perhaps matching TRBD1 (5 bases). CDR3 length: 17 residues. CDR3 protein: CANSLSRGGRGNQPQHF. CDR3 coding DNA: TGTGCCAACAGTCTCAGTCGGGGGGGACGGGGCAATCAGCCCCAGCATTTT.

This clonotype was found many times. The chain combines TRBV11-1 with TRBJ2-5, with D perhaps being TRBD1 or TRBD2 (5 bases each). The germline V and J ends were trimmed by 4 bases and 5 bases, with 23 bases remaining between them. The germline gives CDR1 SGHAT, CDR2 FQDESV (reference sequence). This CDR3 has 17 amino acids. CDR3 nucleotides: TGTGCCAGCAGCTCCACAGGAGGTTGGGTCCCTGACGAGACCCAGTACTTC. This encodes CASSSTGGWVPDETQYF.

This clonotype has a handful of counts. The chain joins TRBV6-1 to TRBJ2-7; maybe TRBD1 (6 bases). The ends were cut back, 6 bases at V and 3 bases at J, with 12 bases in the middle. Germline V gene lookup returns CDR1 MNHNS and CDR2 SASEGT. This CDR3 has 13 amino acids. The CDR3 bases are TGTGCCAGCAGCTCCGGACAGATCTACGAGCAGTACTTC. As protein: CASSSGQIYEQYF.

J is TRBJ1-1 and V is TRBV11-1; D remains ambiguous. Trimming removed 1 base at V and 3 bases at J, with 6 bases between. The CDR3 extends over 13 amino acids. Germline CDR1 SGHAT, CDR2 FQDESV (reference sequence). CDR3: CASSLVAYTEAFF. The CDR3 nucleotides are TGTGCCAGCAGCTTAGTGGCTTACACTGAAGCTTTCTTT.